What follows are 25 T cell receptor beta chains derived from one specimen sequenced in a study of blood T cells in healthy people across ages. Primers used in a second PCR of about 7 to 12 cycles were a sample-barcoded 5' primer and a J-beta primer mix. One entry per CDR3 protein results from TCRdb running MiXCR on the 5' RACE reads. The sample shows hundreds of thousands of distinct CDR3 sequences, about 56% of them seen only once. Sequencing used blood. The receptors were sampled from a man in his forties in good health.

The chain joins TRBV7-2 to TRBJ2-5; 12 bases match TRBD2. This CDR3 is built from 15 residues. Germline V lookup: CDR1 SGHTA, CDR2 FQGNSA. Trimming at V came to 5 bases and at J to 4 bases, leaving 5 bases not matched to a gene. The CDR3 region is CASSQLAGGIETQYF. The CDR3, as DNA: TGTGCCAGCAGCCAACTAGCGGGAGGTATAGAGACCCAGTACTTC.

Written as DNA, the CDR3 is TGTGCCAGCAGGGTGACAGTTCACTACGAGCAGTACTTC. Amino acids: CASRVTVHYEQYF. The chain employs TRBV12-3 or TRBV12-4 and TRBJ2-5; possibly TRBD1 for D (5 bases). Gene TRBJ2-7 matches the end of the DNA better, so the J call may be wrong. This CDR3 has 13 amino acids.

The V and J genes are TRBV7-3 and TRBJ2-1, with TRBD2 matching 9 bases. The CDR3 spans 17 residues. Germline V gene lookup returns CDR1 SGHTA and CDR2 FQGTGA. The V and J ends lost 0 bases and 2 bases, in that order; junction bases with no gene match: 5. CDR3 sequence reads: CASSLTISSGAYNEQFF. As DNA, the CDR3 is TGTGCCAGCAGCTTAACGATATCTAGCGGGGCCTACAATGAGCAGTTCTTC.

V is TRBV7-2 and J is TRBJ2-3, with D tentatively TRBD2 (5 bases). The CDR3 sequence is 12 residues long. Germline CDR1 is SGHTA and CDR2 is FQGNSA. The V end lost 5 bases, the J end lost 9 bases, and 12 bases lay between the germline ends. CDR3 sequence reads: CASSPPGLTQYF. CDR3 in DNA: TGTGCCAGCAGCCCTCCGGGGTTGACGCAGTATTTT.

The DNA for the CDR3 is TGTGCCAGCAGTCCAATCCCGCGGGTTCCGACCTACAATGAGCAGTACTTC. It encodes CASSPIPRVPTYNEQYF. The chain has TRBV14 and TRBJ2-5; D is perhaps TRBD2 (5 bases). Germline CDR1 reads SGHDN; CDR2 reads FVKESK. The CDR3 is 17 residues long. V lost 6 bases to trimming and J lost 11 bases, with 31 bases between them.

V usage is TRBV12-3 or TRBV12-4 and J usage is TRBJ2-1; D is possibly TRBD1 (6 bases). Matching the DNA end better, TRBJ2-7 makes the J call doubtful. CDR3 size: 15 residues. CDR3 in DNA: TGTGCCAGCAGTTTTGGGGGACACCCCTACAATGAGCAGTACTTC. Amino acid sequence: CASSFGGHPYNEQYF.

This clonotype showed up just a few times. The chain links TRBV6-1 to TRBJ1-2; D unclear. There are 12 residues in the CDR3. In germline, CDR1 is MNHNS, CDR2 SASEGT. V was clipped by 3 bases and J by 3 bases, with 5 bases between them. Here the CDR3 DNA reads TGTGCCAGCAGTGAGGCAGACTATGGCTACACCTTC. Its protein product is CASSEADYGYTF.

The J gene is TRBJ2-5, the V gene TRBV6-2 or TRBV6-3; 7 bases line up with TRBD2. The CDR3 spans 13 residues. V dropped 5 bases and J dropped 7; count of bases not matched to a gene: 7. Germline loops: CDR1 MNHEY, CDR2 SVGEGT. The CDR3 sequence: CASSPGTGGTQYF. The DNA of the CDR3 is TGTGCCAGCAGTCCAGGGACGGGGGGGACCCAGTACTTC.

This clonotype was counted only a few times. The chain's CDR3 is CASRERGHRETQYF. Here the CDR3 DNA reads TGTGCCAGCAGGGAAAGGGGACATAGAGAGACCCAGTACTTC. The genes are TRBV25-1 and TRBJ2-5; a weak D match, TRBD1 (6 bases). Trimming took 6 bases from V and 4 from J, leaving 15 bases between them. The CDR3 is made up of 14 amino acids. In germline, CDR1 is MGHDK, CDR2 SYGVNS.

In the case of this clonotype: The junction does not match germline at one end; this may be a read error. V gene TRBV12-5 combines with J gene TRBJ2-1; 7 nucleotides agree with TRBD1. The CDR3 runs 19 residues. CDR1 and CDR2 (germline): LGHNT, FRNRAP. Here the CDR3 reads CASGLVLGGPSELYNEQFF. DNA for the CDR3: TGTGCTAGTGGGTTGGTACTAGGGGGCCCGAGCGAACTTTACAATGAGCAGTTCTTC.

This clonotype was detected many times. The chain employs TRBV24-1 and TRBJ2-6; no definite D call. Between the trimmed V and J ends, which lost 4 bases and 0 bases, there was a span of 9 bases. CDR1 is KGHDR, CDR2 SFDVKD, per germline. The CDR3 length is 16 residues. The CDR3 nucleotides are TGTGCCACCAGTGACCCGGGCCCCTCTGGGGCCAACGTCCTGACTTTC. Its protein is CATSDPGPSGANVLTF.

Of note for this clonotype: The junction departs from germline at one end; a sequencing error may be responsible. This sequence joins TRBV27 and TRBJ1-2; tentatively, D is TRBD1 (5 bases). Per germline, CDR1 MNHEY and CDR2 SMNVEV (reference sequence). The CDR3 is made up of 13 amino acids. The CDR3 sequence: CASSFGGGNGYTF. The DNA for the CDR3 is TGCGCCAGCAGTTTCGGGGGAGGAAATGGCTACACCTTC.

This clonotype occurred a few times. The chain employs TRBV21-1 and TRBJ2-7; whether TRBD2, the table's D call, matches the DNA was not checked. TRBV21-1 is reported as a pseudogene. CDR3 length: 16 amino acids. Here the CDR3 reads CASSKADATSEYEQYF. In DNA form, the CDR3 reads TGTGCCAGCAGCAAAGCGGACGCGACTAGCGAGTACGAGCAGTACTTC.

This chain joins TRBV2 and TRBJ1-2; perhaps TRBD1 as D (5 bases). With 5 bases removed from V and 4 bases from J, the gap between germline ends came to 17 bases. The CDR3 length is 15 residues. Germline CDR1 and CDR2: SNHLY and FYNNEI. The CDR3 sequence is CASSLQDLELYGYTF. In nucleotides, the CDR3 is TGTGCCAGCAGTCTACAGGACCTGGAGCTCTATGGCTACACCTTC.

The J gene is TRBJ2-5, the V gene TRBV7-6; TRBD2 matches at 10 bases. With the DNA end fitting TRBJ2-7 better, the J assignment may be wrong. The CDR3 covers 17 residues. Germline CDR1 and CDR2: SGHVS and FNYEAQ. CDR3 loop: CASSSEPSGSTLYEQYF. The CDR3 nucleotides read TGTGCCAGCAGCTCCGAGCCTAGCGGGAGTACTTTATACGAGCAGTACTTC.

This clonotype was picked up a small number of times. The V and J genes are TRBV28 and TRBJ2-7, with a possible D match to TRBD1 (5 bases). The CDR3 is 13 amino acids. CDR1 and CDR2 from the germline V gene are MDHEN and SYDVKM. The V end lost 3 bases, the J end lost 5 bases, and 11 bases lay between the germline ends. CDR3: CASSFAGINEQYF. The CDR3 DNA is TGTGCCAGCAGTTTCGCAGGGATCAACGAGCAGTACTTC.

This sequence joins TRBV15 and TRBJ1-4; TRBD1 is a possible D gene (6 bases). The V end was cut by 4 bases, the J end by 2 bases, with 11 bases between. The germline V gene has CDR1 LNHNV and CDR2 YYDKDF (reference sequence). This CDR3 spans 15 amino acids. The CDR3 is CATSIGGPTNEKLFF. The CDR3 bases are TGTGCCACCAGCATCGGGGGGCCGACTAATGAAAAACTGTTTTTT. Using reference TRBV15 and TRBJ1-4 for the parts outside the CDR3, the full variable domain is DAMVIQNPRYQVTQFGKPVTLSCSQTLNHNVMYWYQQKSSQAPKLLFHYYDKDFNNEADTPDNFQSRRPNTSFCFLDIRSPGLGDTAMYLCATSIGGPTNEKLFFGSGTQLSVL.

This clonotype was recorded once. The junction differs from germline at one of its ends, possibly a read error. The gene calls are TRBV7-3 and TRBJ1-2, with 8 nucleotides matching TRBD1. Per germline, CDR1 SGHTA and CDR2 FQGTGA. CDR3 length equals 15 residues. The CDR3 sequence is CASSLSRDRSGGYTF. The CDR3 DNA reads TGTGCCAGTAGCTTAAGTCGGGACAGGTCGGGTGGCTACACCTTC.

The chain couples TRBV27 to TRBJ2-5, with no clear D. CDR1 and CDR2 from the germline V gene are MNHEY and SMNVEV (reference sequence). The V end lost 3 bases, the J end lost 4 bases, and 12 bases lay between the germline ends. The CDR3 totals 14 residues. CDR3 coding DNA: TGTGCCAGCAGTTTGCGCCTCCTTGGAGAGACCCAGTACTTC. Protein: CASSLRLLGETQYF.

This sequence joins TRBV18 and TRBJ2-1; D is perhaps TRBD1 (6 bases). Germline V lookup: CDR1 KGHSH, CDR2 LQKENI. V gave up 1 base and J gave up 0 bases, with 10 bases separating them. The CDR3 runs 16 residues. The CDR3 coding sequence is TGTGCCAGCTCACCACTAAACAGGGCCTCCTACAATGAGCAGTTCTTC. This gives the protein CASSPLNRASYNEQFF.

The chain combines TRBV20-1 with TRBJ2-1, with TRBD2 matching 8 bases. The CDR3 is made up of 17 amino acids. The trim removed 0 bases at V and 1 base at J, leaving 8 bases unmatched. Germline V gene lookup returns CDR1 DFQATT and CDR2 SNEGSKA (reference sequence). The CDR3 nucleotides are TGCAGTGCTAGAGATCCGAGCGGGAGTAGATCCTACAATGAGCAGTTCTTC. Translating it yields CSARDPSGSRSYNEQFF.

The rearrangement joins TRBV15 to TRBJ2-4; no reliable D call. The J call is uncertain, as TRBJ2-5 better fits the DNA end. Per the germline V gene, CDR1 is LNHNV and CDR2 is YYDKDF (reference sequence). This CDR3 is built from 15 residues. CDR3 amino acids: CATSRFDDAGETQYF. In DNA form, the CDR3 reads TGTGCCACCAGCAGGTTCGATGATGCTGGGGAGACCCAGTACTTC.

CDR3 sequence (DNA): TGCAGCGTTGGCCCAGACGGGGAGACCCAGTTCTTC. It specifies CSVGPDGETQFF. J is TRBJ2-5 and V is TRBV29-1, with a weak D call TRBD2 (5 bases). The DNA matches TRBJ2-1 better at its end, which makes the J call doubtful. Germline values: CDR1 SQVTM, CDR2 ANQGSEA. This CDR3 is 12 amino acids long.

This clonotype was detected ten times or more. The V call is TRBV9, the J call TRBJ2-4, with 7 bases lining up with TRBD2. There are 18 residues in the CDR3. The junction had 13 bases not matched to a gene; V was cut back by 4 bases and J by 0 bases. Germline assignment: CDR1 SGDLS and CDR2 YYNGEE. In DNA form, the CDR3 reads TGTGCCAGCAGCCCTCTAGCGGACTGGGGCCTAGCCAAAAACATTCAGTACTTC. Protein product: CASSPLADWGLAKNIQYF.

V usage is TRBV6-1 and J usage is TRBJ2-6; D call uncertain. CDR1 and CDR2 from the germline V gene are MNHNS and SASEGT. This CDR3 comprises 12 residues. V was clipped by 7 bases and J by 3 bases, with 4 bases between them. CDR3 in DNA: TGTGCCAGCAAATTTGGGGCCAACGTCCTGACTTTC. This encodes CASKFGANVLTF.